The present TCR beta chain was sequenced within a study of blood T cell repertoires in COVID-19. Study-level background: The United States, Italy and Spain were the sources of the acute and convalescent COVID-19 samples. Sample material is recorded as cDNA or gDNA derived from T cells, B-cell-depleted T cells, or PBMCs.

Methods used by the authors: Estimates of nucleated cell counts were drawn from the amplification of reference gene primers. Some clones are missing from TCRdb's copy, which holds only in-frame ones; the method was immunoSEQ multiplex PCR. Clonal size and the V and J genes are those of that table, whereas D and trimming came from the DNA. The sample holds a few hundred thousand clones, 88% seen once. This clone was picked up one time. CDR1 is SGHAT and CDR2 is FQNNGV in the germline V gene. The V end lost 0 bases, the J end lost 7 bases, and 12 bases lay between the germline ends. The CDR3 length is 15 residues.

The clonotype comes from a man aged 18-30 years with active or convalescent COVID-19. The gene calls are TRBV11-2 and TRBJ1-4, with D unclear. The sequenced sample was peripheral blood. The CDR3 here is CASSLEVSGGEKLFF. In DNA, the CDR3 is TGTGCCAGCAGCTTAGAGGTCTCAGGTGGTGAAAAACTGTTTTTT.